These 22 T cell receptor beta chains were sequenced from one sample in a study of control samples from healthy donors and cancer patients. Repertoires were generated with immunoSEQ multiplex PCR, while TCRdb's copy carries only in-frame clones and drops some. The sample consists of 110,000 to 150,000 clones, 91% of them appearing once. Sample: blood. The origin of the receptors is a man younger than 30 in good health.

The chain is built from TRBV3-1 (or the pseudogene TRBV3-2) and TRBJ2-7; D is unresolved. The germline V and J ends were trimmed by 0 bases and 9 bases, with 12 bases remaining between them. The CDR3 extends over 13 amino acids. CDR1 is LGHDT and CDR2 is YNNKEL in the germline V gene (reference sequence). CDR3 in amino acids: CASSQETLTRQYF. The CDR3 coding sequence is TGTGCCAGCAGCCAAGAAACACTTACGAGGCAGTACTTC.

The gene calls are TRBV4-1 and TRBJ1-6; D gene ambiguous. The CDR3 has 14 amino acids. Germline loops: CDR1 MGHRA, CDR2 YSYEKL. The V end lost 1 base, the J end lost 5 bases, and 6 bases lay between the germline ends. CDR3 nucleotide sequence: TGCGCCAGCAGCCAAGTGTGGGATAATTCACCCCTCCACTTT. Its translation: CASSQVWDNSPLHF.

V is TRBV5-5 and J is TRBJ2-2; 7 positions match TRBD2. The J segment lost 5 bases and the V segment lost 4 bases, leaving 2 bases of the junction unmatched. The germline CDR1 and CDR2 sequences are SGHKS and YYEKEE (reference sequence). The CDR3 sequence is 13 residues long. CDR3 region: CASSGTITGELFF. In DNA form, the CDR3 reads TGTGCCAGCAGCGGGACTATAACCGGGGAGCTGTTTTTT. The whole variable domain, remainder taken from reference TRBV5-5 and TRBJ2-2, is DAGVTQSPTHLIKTRGQQVTLRCSPISGHKSVSWYQQVLGQGPQFIFQYYEKEERGRGNFPDRFSARQFPNYSSELNVNALLLGDSALYLCASSGTITGELFFGEGSRLTVL.

The chain couples TRBV10-3 to TRBJ2-2; D is uncertain. Per germline, CDR1 ENHRY and CDR2 SYGVKD. Trimming stripped 5 bases from V and 5 bases from J, with 6 bases between. This CDR3 comprises 12 residues. The CDR3 loop reads CAISPKTGELFF. The CDR3 bases are TGTGCCATCAGTCCAAAAACCGGGGAGCTGTTTTTT.

This clone was counted between two and nine times. This rearrangement joins TRBV11-2 to TRBJ1-6, with D perhaps matching TRBD1 (6 bases). This CDR3 spans 15 amino acids. In germline, CDR1 is SGHAT, CDR2 FQNNGV. The germline V and J ends were trimmed by 5 bases and 9 bases, with 17 bases remaining between them. The CDR3 DNA is TGTGCCAGCAGCCTCGTAGGGAGAGGGGGTTCACCCCTCCACTTT. Amino acids: CASSLVGRGGSPLHF.

The chain recombines TRBV5-4 with TRBJ1-2, with D unresolved. Germline V CDR1 and CDR2: SGHNT, YYREEE (reference sequence). This CDR3 is built from 12 residues. Trimming pared 3 bases from V and 2 bases from J, leaving 5 bases between. The DNA of the CDR3 is TGTGCCAGCAGCTCGGACAACTATGGCTACACCTTC. It translates to CASSSDNYGYTF. The full variable domain, completed using reference TRBV5-4 and TRBJ1-2, is ETGVTQSPTHLIKTRGQQVTLRCSSQSGHNTVSWYQQALGQGPQFIFQYYREEENGRGNFPPRFSGLQFPNYSSELNVNALELDDSALYLCASSSDNYGYTFGSGTRLTVV.

The chain couples TRBV12-5 to TRBJ1-5; tentatively, D is TRBD1 (5 bases). This CDR3 has 15 residues. The V gene lost 6 bases and the J gene lost 0 bases, with 12 bases spanning the gap. Germline V gene data show CDR1 as LGHNT and CDR2 as FRNRAP. CDR3: CASGPGTDSNQPQHF. For the CDR3, the DNA is TGTGCTAGTGGCCCCGGGACGGATAGCAATCAGCCCCAGCATTTT.

This sequence joins TRBV12-5 and TRBJ1-4; a possible D gene is TRBD1 (5 bases). CDR3 length equals 16 residues. V lost 4 bases and J lost 7, with 19 bases in between. Germline loops: CDR1 LGHNT, CDR2 FRNRAP. CDR3 region: CASGSLLGQGAEKLFF. The CDR3 DNA reads as TGTGCTAGTGGTTCCCTTCTAGGACAAGGGGCTGAAAAACTGTTTTTT.

Of note for this clone: The identical CDR3 is also encoded by other nucleotide sequences in the sample. V is TRBV3-1 (or the pseudogene TRBV3-2) and J is TRBJ1-6; D is unresolved. V dropped 0 bases and J dropped 10 bases, with 7 bases sitting between them. This CDR3 comprises 13 residues. Per the germline V gene, CDR1 is LGHDT and CDR2 is YNNKEL (reference sequence). Here the CDR3 reads CASSQDRGSPLHF. The DNA for the CDR3 is TGTGCCAGCAGCCAAGATCGAGGATCACCCCTCCACTTT.

The rearrangement links TRBV5-1 to TRBJ2-1; D perhaps matches TRBD1 (6 bases). Trimming left V 2 bases short and J 11 bases short, with 8 bases between. Germline V gene lookup returns CDR1 SGHRS and CDR2 YFSETQ. This CDR3 comprises 11 residues. CDR3 in amino acids: CASSLGGQQFF. As DNA, the CDR3 is TGCGCCAGCAGCTTAGGGGGTCAGCAGTTCTTC.

V gene TRBV9 combines with J gene TRBJ2-5; 11 bases agree with TRBD2. This CDR3 contains 16 residues. Per the germline V gene, CDR1 is SGDLS and CDR2 is YYNGEE. V trimming: 4 bases; J trimming: 4 bases; junction bases outside the gene matches: 9. CDR3 coding DNA: TGTGCCAGCAGCCCCTTTAGCGGGGGGGCCGGAGAGACCCAGTACTTC. Translation: CASSPFSGGAGETQYF.

The chain links TRBV30 to TRBJ1-5; tentative D call: TRBD1 (6 bases). CDR1 and CDR2 (germline): GTSNPN, SVGIG (reference sequence). V dropped 1 base and J dropped 4 bases, with 8 bases sitting between them. The CDR3 sequence is 13 residues long. The CDR3 sequence is CAWSDQGNQPQHF. CDR3 coding DNA: TGTGCCTGGAGTGACCAGGGGAATCAGCCCCAGCATTTT. Full variable domain (remainder filled in from reference TRBV30 and TRBJ1-5): SQTIHQWPATLVQPVGSPLSLECTVEGTSNPNLYWYRQAAGRGLQLLFYSVGIGQISSEVPQNLSASRPQDRQFILSSKKLLLSDSGFYLCAWSDQGNQPQHFGDGTRLSIL.

This sequence joins TRBV18 and TRBJ2-7, with D tentatively TRBD1 (5 bases). Trimming took off 0 bases at V and 3 bases at J, with 12 bases between the two ends. Germline CDR1 reads KGHSH; CDR2 reads LQKENI. The CDR3 consists of 15 residues. The CDR3 here is CASSPPRQLFYEQYF. CDR3 nucleotide sequence: TGTGCCAGCTCACCACCGCGACAGCTTTTCTACGAGCAGTACTTC.

V usage is TRBV5-4 and J usage is TRBJ1-6; D remains ambiguous. Germline CDR1 and CDR2: SGHNT and YYREEE (reference sequence). The CDR3 extends over 13 amino acids. Trimming pared 7 bases from V and 13 bases from J, leaving 18 bases between. CDR3 DNA sequence: TGTGCCAGCGGTGAGGTTAGTCAGCCGCCCCTCCACTTT. This translates into CASGEVSQPPLHF.

The gene calls are TRBV7-2 and TRBJ1-5; TRBD1 aligns across 7 bases. Looked up from germline, CDR1 is SGHTA and CDR2 is FQGNSA. The CDR3 is made up of 16 amino acids. The junction had 6 bases not matched to a gene; V was cut back by 2 bases and J by 2 bases. For the CDR3, the DNA is TGTGCCAGCAGCTTATCGGCAGGGGGTGGCAATCAGCCCCAGCATTTT. It specifies CASSLSAGGGNQPQHF.

This clone was detected once. This chain connects TRBV6-5 to TRBJ2-3; tentative D call: TRBD2 (6 bases). Between the trimmed V and J ends, which lost 6 bases and 1 base, there was a span of 8 bases. Germline CDR1 is MNHEY and CDR2 is SVGAGI. This CDR3 contains 13 residues. The CDR3 nucleotides read TGTGCCAGCAGGTGGGGGGGCACAGATACGCAGTATTTT. Amino acid sequence: CASRWGGTDTQYF.

The rearrangement uses TRBV6-6 and TRBJ1-6; 7 bases are a match to TRBD1. Germline V gene sequence: CDR1 MNHNY, CDR2 SVGAGI (reference sequence). V gave up 0 bases and J gave up 6 bases; unmatched junction bases: 2. The CDR3 covers 15 residues. The CDR3: CASSYSGQTNSPLHF. The CDR3 DNA is TGTGCCAGCAGTTACTCGGGACAGACTAATTCACCCCTCCACTTT.

The rearrangement links TRBV9 to TRBJ2-2; D call uncertain. With 0 bases removed from V and 2 bases from J, the gap between germline ends came to 14 bases. The CDR3 is made up of 17 amino acids. Looked up from germline, CDR1 is SGDLS and CDR2 is YYNGEE. CDR3 DNA: TGTGCCAGCAGCGTAGCTTCCCCTCAACTAAACACCGGGGAGCTGTTTTTT. Translation gives CASSVASPQLNTGELFF. The full variable domain, with the rest looked up from reference TRBV9 and TRBJ2-2, is DSGVTQTPKHLITATGQRVTLRCSPRSGDLSVYWYQQSLDQGLQFLIQYYNGEERAKGNILERFSAQQFPDLHSELNLSSLELGDSALYFCASSVASPQLNTGELFFGEGSRLTVL.

V usage is TRBV30 and J usage is TRBJ1-2; the D is unclear. The germline V gene encodes CDR1 GTSNPN and CDR2 SVGIG (reference sequence). Trimming removed 2 bases at V and 10 bases at J, with 17 bases between. The CDR3 extends over 13 amino acids. DNA of the CDR3: TGTGCCTGGAGTTTTGGTTTTGGTGCCTTCTACACCTTC. It translates to CAWSFGFGAFYTF.

Concerning this clone itself: One end of the junction is discordant with germline, which a read error may explain. J is TRBJ2-5 and V is TRBV12-3 or TRBV12-4, with TRBD1 matching over 9 bases. This CDR3 has 13 residues. As DNA, the CDR3 is TGTGCCAGCAGACAGGGGGCCCAACAGACCCAGTACTTC. Encoded protein: CASRQGAQQTQYF.

This clone was detected only once. V is TRBV9 and J is TRBJ1-4; a possible D gene is TRBD1 (6 bases). Per germline, CDR1 SGDLS and CDR2 YYNGEE. V was shortened by 0 bases and J by 8 bases, with 11 bases between the two germline ends. The CDR3 is made up of 14 amino acids. CDR3 nucleotide sequence: TGTGCCAGCAGCGTAGAACAGGGCTCCGAAAAACTGTTTTTT. It translates to CASSVEQGSEKLFF.

CDR3 bases: TGCGCCAGCAGTCGCCTCCGGGACAGGGATGGCGAGCAGTACTTC. Its protein product is CASSRLRDRDGEQYF. The chain employs TRBV23-1 and TRBJ2-7; the match to TRBD1 covers 9 bases. TRBV23-1 is treated as an ORF (open reading frame) with a function not yet certain. The CDR3 is 15 amino acids. V gave up 4 bases and J gave up 6 bases; unmatched junction bases: 10.